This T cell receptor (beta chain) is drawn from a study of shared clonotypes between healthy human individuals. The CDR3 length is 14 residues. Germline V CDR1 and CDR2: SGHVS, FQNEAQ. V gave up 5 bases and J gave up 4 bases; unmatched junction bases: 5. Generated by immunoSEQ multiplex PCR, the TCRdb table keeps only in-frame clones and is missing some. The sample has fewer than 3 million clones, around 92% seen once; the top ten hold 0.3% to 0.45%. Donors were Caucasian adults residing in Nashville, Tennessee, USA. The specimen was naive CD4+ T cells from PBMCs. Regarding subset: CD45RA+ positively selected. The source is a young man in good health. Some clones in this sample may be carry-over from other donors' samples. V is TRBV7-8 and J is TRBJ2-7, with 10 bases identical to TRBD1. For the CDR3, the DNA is TGTGCCAGCAGCCGCGACAGGGGGCGATACGAGCAGTACTTC. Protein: CASSRDRGRYEQYF.